Presented here are 30 T cell receptor beta chains from one specimen sequenced in a study of shared clonotypes between healthy human individuals. Using immunoSEQ multiplex PCR, the repertoire was profiled, and TCRdb retains in-frame clones only, with some absent. Here the sample spans approximately 2.3 million clones, 85% to 95% being singletons. Sequenced material: naive CD4+ T cells from PBMCs. Subset described: CD45RA+ positively selected. These receptors all come from a man younger than 35 in good health. Some clones in this sample may be carry-over from other donors' samples.

This chain joins TRBV5-1 and TRBJ1-5; weak D call: TRBD1 (6 bases). The CDR3 runs 16 residues. CDR1 is SGHRS, CDR2 YFSETQ, per germline. Trimming cost V 2 bases and J 1 base, with 13 bases left between them. CDR3 sequence: CASSLGQTGSNQPQHF. CDR3 sequence (DNA): TGCGCCAGCAGCTTAGGACAGACGGGAAGCAATCAGCCCCAGCATTTT.

The chain combines TRBV5-8 with TRBJ2-5, with D perhaps matching TRBD2 (5 bases). The V end was cut by 4 bases, the J end by 5 bases, with 12 bases between. The length of the CDR3 is 13 residues. Germline CDR1 reads SGHTS; CDR2 reads YDEGEE. The CDR3 here is CASSPASGETQYF. The CDR3 nucleotides are TGTGCCAGCAGCCCGGCCTCGGGGGAGACCCAGTACTTC.

The genes are TRBV28 and TRBJ2-1, with 8 nucleotides matching TRBD1. Germline V gene lookup returns CDR1 MDHEN and CDR2 SYDVKM. The CDR3 covers 16 residues. V lost 2 bases to trimming and J lost 4 bases; unmatched junction nucleotides: 7. The CDR3 bases are TGTGCCAGCAGTTTACCCTCAGGGGGCGGGTACAATGAGCAGTTCTTC. It specifies CASSLPSGGGYNEQFF.

The chain employs TRBV7-3 and TRBJ2-5, with D perhaps matching TRBD2 (6 bases). The V gene's germline CDR1 is SGHTA and CDR2 FQGTGA. CDR3 size: 14 residues. V lost 4 bases and J 3 bases, leaving 12 bases between the germline ends. The DNA for the CDR3 is TGTGCCAGCAGCTCCGTTGGGGGGAAAGAGACCCAGTACTTC. Translation gives CASSSVGGKETQYF. Full variable domain (missing parts from reference TRBV7-3 and TRBJ2-5): GAGVSQTPSNKVTEKGKYVELRCDPISGHTALYWYRQSLGQGPEFLIYFQGTGAADDSGLPNDRFFAVRPEGSVSTLKIQRTERGDSAVYLCASSSVGGKETQYFGPGTRLLVL.

The rearrangement uses TRBV7-3 and TRBJ2-1; 7 bases are a match to TRBD2. This CDR3 is 14 amino acids long. In germline, CDR1 is SGHTA, CDR2 FQGTGA. V was clipped by 5 bases and J by 4 bases; unmatched bases: 5. The CDR3 coding sequence is TGTGCCAGCAGCGGGCCGGGACTATACAATGAGCAGTTCTTC. Translated, it gives CASSGPGLYNEQFF. The whole variable domain, remainder taken from reference TRBV7-3 and TRBJ2-1, is GAGVSQTPSNKVTEKGKYVELRCDPISGHTALYWYRQSLGQGPEFLIYFQGTGAADDSGLPNDRFFAVRPEGSVSTLKIQRTERGDSAVYLCASSGPGLYNEQFFGPGTRLTVL.

The J gene is TRBJ1-2, the V gene TRBV11-2; 7 bases line up with TRBD1. The germline V gene has CDR1 SGHAT and CDR2 FQNNGV. There are 13 residues in the CDR3. V gave up 3 bases and J gave up 8 bases; unmatched junction bases: 6. CDR3: CASSFDRVEGYTF. As DNA, the CDR3 is TGTGCCAGCAGCTTCGACAGGGTGGAAGGCTACACCTTC.

The V and J genes are TRBV5-1 and TRBJ1-4, with D maybe TRBD1 (5 bases). Germline V gene lookup returns CDR1 SGHRS and CDR2 YFSETQ. V was pared by 4 bases and J by 5 bases, with 9 bases between. The CDR3 has 13 residues. The CDR3, as DNA: TGCGCCAGCAGCCCGACAGTAAATGAAAAACTGTTTTTT. It is translated as CASSPTVNEKLFF.

The V call is TRBV2, the J call TRBJ1-6, with D hard to call. Germline-derived CDR1 and CDR2 are SNHLY and FYNNEI. V was cut by 1 base and J by 6 bases, with 10 bases left in between. CDR3 size: 15 residues. DNA of the CDR3: TGTGCCAGCAGTGAAGGCCCACTGGGTAATTCACCCCTCCACTTT. Translation gives CASSEGPLGNSPLHF.

This chain joins TRBV19 and TRBJ1-3; D call uncertain. CDR1 is LNHDA and CDR2 is SQIVND in the germline V gene (reference sequence). The CDR3 length is 13 residues. The V end was cut by 1 base, the J end by 5 bases, with 6 bases between. The CDR3 spells CASSIGGRNTIYF. The DNA of the CDR3 is TGTGCCAGTAGTATAGGGGGAAGAAACACCATATATTTT.

V usage is TRBV7-9 and J usage is TRBJ2-1; D not certain. From germline, CDR1 is SEHNR and CDR2 FQNEAQ (reference sequence). V lost 5 bases to trimming and J lost 5 bases, with 7 bases between them. This CDR3 is built from 12 residues. For the CDR3, the DNA is TGTGCCAGCAGCCCACCGGACAATGAGCAGTTCTTC. The encoded protein is CASSPPDNEQFF.

Details on this clone: Other DNA sequences from this sample encode an identical CDR3 as well. The chain is built from TRBV11-2 and TRBJ2-6; D gene ambiguous. CDR1 is SGHAT, CDR2 FQNNGV, per germline. The CDR3 contains 14 residues. Between the trimmed V and J ends, which lost 4 bases and 1 base, there was a span of 5 bases. This chain's CDR3 is CASSSISGANVLTF. CDR3 bases: TGTGCCAGCAGCTCGATTTCTGGGGCCAACGTCCTGACTTTC.

Worth noting for this clone: Distinct nucleotide sequences in the sample also encode this CDR3. The rearrangement uses TRBV5-1 and TRBJ1-1, with 7 bases identical to TRBD1. Trimming at V came to 4 bases and at J to 0 bases, leaving 6 bases not matched to a gene. This CDR3 comprises 15 residues. Germline lookup yields CDR1 SGHRS and CDR2 YFSETQ. The CDR3 nucleotides are TGCGCCAGCAGCGGTACCGGGACAGTGAACACTGAAGCTTTCTTT. This sequence encodes CASSGTGTVNTEAFF.

The genes are TRBV4-3 and TRBJ2-5; 8 nucleotides match TRBD2. V dropped 1 base and J dropped 4; count of bases not matched to a gene: 8. The CDR3 is 16 amino acids. Germline lookup yields CDR1 LGHNA and CDR2 YSLEER. CDR3: CASSQVGGRFGETQYF. For the CDR3, the DNA is TGCGCCAGCAGCCAAGTAGGCGGGAGGTTTGGAGAGACCCAGTACTTC.

A note on this clone: Additional DNA sequences in this sample encode the identical CDR3. The J gene is TRBJ2-2, the V gene TRBV6-6; D is unclear. The CDR3 runs to 14 residues. Trimming took off 2 bases at V and 3 bases at J, with 7 bases between the two ends. Germline V gives CDR1 MNHNY, CDR2 SVGAGI (reference sequence). CDR3 nucleotide sequence: TGTGCCAGCAGTTACAGCCGGGACACCGGGGAGCTGTTTTTT. Residues: CASSYSRDTGELFF.

This clone was recorded a few times. V usage is TRBV29-1 and J usage is TRBJ1-5; unclear D gene. The CDR3 loop spans 12 amino acids. Germline V gene lookup returns CDR1 SQVTM and CDR2 ANQGSEA. V lost 7 bases to trimming and J lost 0 bases, with 7 bases between them. The CDR3 sequence is CSAGHSNQPQHF. The CDR3 nucleotides are TGCAGCGCCGGCCATAGCAATCAGCCCCAGCATTTT.

The chain employs TRBV5-1 and TRBJ2-5; the match to TRBD1 covers 10 bases. The CDR3 extends over 17 amino acids. Per the germline V gene, CDR1 is SGHRS and CDR2 is YFSETQ. V lost 2 bases, J lost 4 bases, and 11 bases stayed unmatched. In DNA form, the CDR3 reads TGCGCCAGCAGCTTACCCGGACAGGGGGGACTGGGAGAGACCCAGTACTTC. Its translation is CASSLPGQGGLGETQYF.

The rearrangement links TRBV28 to TRBJ1-2, with D perhaps matching TRBD1 (6 bases). CDR3 size: 15 residues. The germline V gene has CDR1 MDHEN and CDR2 SYDVKM. Trimming shortened V by 2 bases and J by 4 bases, and 14 bases separated the two germline ends. Here the CDR3 DNA reads TGTGCCAGCAGTTTAATAGGGGGGCAGGTCTATGGCTACACCTTC. Its protein is CASSLIGGQVYGYTF.

The chain has TRBV11-1 and TRBJ2-1; 12 bases align to TRBD2. CDR1 is SGHAT, CDR2 FQDESV, per germline (reference sequence). The length of the CDR3 is 16 residues. V lost 4 bases and J lost 3; bases outside the gene matches: 4. CDR3 nucleotides: TGTGCCAGCAGCTCGTGGACTAGCGGGGTCTACAATGAGCAGTTCTTC. Translation: CASSSWTSGVYNEQFF.

The J gene is TRBJ2-7, the V gene TRBV7-8; 7 bases line up with TRBD2. Germline V gives CDR1 SGHVS, CDR2 FQNEAQ. Losses at the gene ends were 5 bases for V and 0 bases for J; bases not matched to a gene: 10. The CDR3 consists of 16 residues. The CDR3 DNA follows: TGTGCCAGCAGCCTGGCCCCGGGAGGTAACTCCTACGAGCAGTACTTC. Its translation is CASSLAPGGNSYEQYF. The full variable domain, completed using reference TRBV7-8 and TRBJ2-7, is GAGVSQSPRYKVAKRGQDVALRCDPISGHVSLFWYQQALGQGPEFLTYFQNEAQLDKSGLPSDRFFAERPEGSVSTLKIQRTQQEDSAVYLCASSLAPGGNSYEQYFGPGTRLTVT.

The chain uses TRBV30 and TRBJ1-1; D not resolved. From germline, CDR1 is GTSNPN and CDR2 SVGIG (reference sequence). Trimming removed 5 bases at V and 5 bases at J, with 18 bases between. CDR3 size: 14 residues. CDR3 nucleotides: TGTGCCTGGGGCGGTTTAAAAGGCGGGACTGAAGCTTTCTTT. Its protein product is CAWGGLKGGTEAFF.

This sequence joins TRBV30 and TRBJ1-1; D remains ambiguous. The ends were cut back, 2 bases at V and 1 base at J, with 11 bases in the middle. The V gene's germline CDR1 is GTSNPN and CDR2 SVGIG (reference sequence). The CDR3 contains 14 residues. The CDR3 protein is CAWSSLFGNTEAFF. For the CDR3, the DNA is TGTGCCTGGAGTTCCCTATTCGGGAACACTGAAGCTTTCTTT.

The genes are TRBV7-6 and TRBJ2-1; 9 nucleotides match TRBD2. Germline CDR1 and CDR2: SGHVS and FNYEAQ. The trim removed 2 bases at V and 8 bases at J, leaving 10 bases unmatched. This CDR3 comprises 16 residues. The CDR3 coding sequence is TGTGCCAGCAGCTTATTGGTCGCGGGAGGGGGGCATGAGCAGTTCTTC. Translated: CASSLLVAGGGHEQFF.

The chain links TRBV19 to TRBJ1-1; D ambiguous. CDR3 size: 14 residues. The V end was cut by 3 bases, the J end by 8 bases, with 16 bases between. Germline V lookup: CDR1 LNHDA, CDR2 SQIVND (reference sequence). This CDR3 is CASSIGPPLWEAFF. The DNA for the CDR3 is TGTGCCAGTAGTATCGGCCCTCCTCTTTGGGAAGCTTTCTTT.

This clone was seen once. The chain has TRBV7-2 and TRBJ1-1; TRBD1 is a possible D gene (5 bases). V shed 3 bases and J shed 3 bases, with 11 bases lying between them. Germline CDR1 and CDR2: SGHTA and FQGNSA. The CDR3 spans 14 residues. CDR3 bases: TGTGCCAGCAGCTTCAGGGCGGGGGACACTGAAGCTTTCTTT. This gives the protein CASSFRAGDTEAFF.

The V call is TRBV4-3, the J call TRBJ2-2, with 13 bases fitting TRBD2. Germline V gene sequence: CDR1 LGHNA, CDR2 YSLEER. Trimming at V came to 3 bases and at J to 2 bases, leaving 12 bases not matched to a gene. This CDR3 contains 20 residues. The CDR3: CASSQPNPTSGRVNTGELFF. CDR3 DNA sequence: TGCGCCAGCAGCCAGCCCAACCCCACTAGCGGGAGGGTAAACACCGGGGAGCTGTTTTTT.

This chain connects TRBV4-3 to TRBJ2-5; 7 nucleotides match TRBD2. Germline V lookup: CDR1 LGHNA, CDR2 YSLEER. The trim removed 1 base at V and 5 bases at J, leaving 4 bases unmatched. CDR3 length equals 14 residues. The CDR3 region has the DNA TGCGCCAGCAGCCAAGGGGCGGGAGCGGAGACCCAGTACTTC. It translates to CASSQGAGAETQYF.

This chain uses TRBV7-9 with TRBJ2-7; TRBD1 agrees at 9 bases. The CDR3 totals 17 residues. CDR1 and CDR2 (germline): SEHNR, FQNEAQ (reference sequence). V shed 5 bases and J 0 bases; nucleotides not matched to a gene: 11. The CDR3 nucleotides read TGTGCCAGCAGCAACCCTCGACAGGGGGTCCTCTCCTACGAGCAGTACTTC. This translates into CASSNPRQGVLSYEQYF.

The V gene is TRBV4-1, the J gene TRBJ2-1; perhaps TRBD1 as D (5 bases). V lost 3 bases, J lost 9 bases, and 12 bases lay in between. The CDR3 has 13 residues. Germline V CDR1 and CDR2: MGHRA, YSYEKL. The CDR3 coding sequence is TGCGCCAGCAGCCAGTTGGACATCACTGAGCAGTTCTTC. It is translated as CASSQLDITEQFF.

The J gene is TRBJ2-3, the V gene TRBV18; TRBD1 is a possible D gene (6 bases). This CDR3 has 18 amino acids. V lost 5 bases and J 0 bases, leaving 21 bases between the germline ends. The germline CDR1 and CDR2 sequences are KGHSH and LQKENI. CDR3 sequence (DNA): TGTGCCAGCTCATCCCAGGGGCACGGGGTCGGGAGCACAGATACGCAGTATTTT. Amino acid sequence: CASSSQGHGVGSTDTQYF.

The rearrangement joins TRBV18 to TRBJ2-2; 8 bases are shared with TRBD1. The length of the CDR3 is 15 residues. V was clipped by 4 bases and J by 6 bases; unmatched bases: 7. CDR1 KGHSH and CDR2 LQKENI come from the germline V gene. CDR3 in amino acids: CASSQRTGIPGELFF. Here the CDR3 DNA reads TGTGCCAGCTCACAACGGACAGGGATTCCCGGGGAGCTGTTTTTT.